This T cell receptor (beta chain) was sequenced for a study of cytomegalovirus exposure and HLA in healthy donors. Study results and limitations: Productive status was seen about 90% or about 30% of the time for most TCR beta V segments in an earlier analysis.

This CDR3 spans 15 amino acids. Germline V gene data show CDR1 as SGDLS and CDR2 as YYNGEE. V was cut by 0 bases and J by 1 base, with 9 bases left in between. Vbeta (60) and Jbeta (13) primers were used in the PCR. The assay was immunoSEQ multiplex PCR, and TCRdb's table has in-frame clones only and misses some. The sample has about 200,000 clones, 75% to 85% seen once. Details on this clone: Its specificity is not known.

The V and J genes are TRBV9 and TRBJ2-3; the D gene is possibly TRBD1 (5 bases). The sequenced material came from PBMCs. This TCR was recovered from a woman aged 50 to 60 in good health and CMV-seropositive. Here the CDR3 reads CASSVAGRGTDTQYF. CDR3 DNA: TGTGCCAGCAGCGTAGCGGGCAGGGGCACAGATACGCAGTATTTT.